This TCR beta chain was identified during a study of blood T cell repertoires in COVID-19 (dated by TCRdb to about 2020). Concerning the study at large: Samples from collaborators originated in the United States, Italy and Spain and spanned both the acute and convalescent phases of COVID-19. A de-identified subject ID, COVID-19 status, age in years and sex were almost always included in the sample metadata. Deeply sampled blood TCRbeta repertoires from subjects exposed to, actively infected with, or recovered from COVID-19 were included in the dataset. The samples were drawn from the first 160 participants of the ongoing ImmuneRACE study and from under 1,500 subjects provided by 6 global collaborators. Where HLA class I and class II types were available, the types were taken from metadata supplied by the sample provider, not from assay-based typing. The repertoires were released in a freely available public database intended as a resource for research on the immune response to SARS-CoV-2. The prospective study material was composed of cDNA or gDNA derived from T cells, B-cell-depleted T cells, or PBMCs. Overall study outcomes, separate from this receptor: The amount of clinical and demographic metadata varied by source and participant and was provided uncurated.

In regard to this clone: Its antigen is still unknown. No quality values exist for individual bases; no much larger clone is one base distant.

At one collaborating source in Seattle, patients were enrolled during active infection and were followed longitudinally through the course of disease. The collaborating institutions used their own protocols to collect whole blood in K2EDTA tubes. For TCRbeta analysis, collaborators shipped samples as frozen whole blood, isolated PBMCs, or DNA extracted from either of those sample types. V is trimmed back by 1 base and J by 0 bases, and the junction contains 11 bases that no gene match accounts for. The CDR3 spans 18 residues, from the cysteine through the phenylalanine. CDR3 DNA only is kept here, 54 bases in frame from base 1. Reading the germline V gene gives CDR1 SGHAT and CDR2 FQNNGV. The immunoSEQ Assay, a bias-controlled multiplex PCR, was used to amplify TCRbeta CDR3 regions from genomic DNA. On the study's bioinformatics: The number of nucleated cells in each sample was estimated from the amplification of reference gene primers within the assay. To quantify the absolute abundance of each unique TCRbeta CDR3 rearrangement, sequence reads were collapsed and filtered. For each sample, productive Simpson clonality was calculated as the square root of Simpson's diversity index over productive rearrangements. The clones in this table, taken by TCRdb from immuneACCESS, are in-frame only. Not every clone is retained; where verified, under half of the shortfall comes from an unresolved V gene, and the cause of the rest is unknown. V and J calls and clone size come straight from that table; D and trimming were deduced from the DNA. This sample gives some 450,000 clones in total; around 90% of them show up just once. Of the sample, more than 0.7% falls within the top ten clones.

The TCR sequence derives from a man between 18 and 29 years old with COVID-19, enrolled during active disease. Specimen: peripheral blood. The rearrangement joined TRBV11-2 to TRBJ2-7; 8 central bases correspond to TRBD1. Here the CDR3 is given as CASSLVSIGQGTSYEQYF. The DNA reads TGTGCCAGCAGCTTAGTTAGCATCGGACAGGGTACCTCCTACGAGCAGTACTTC.